Below, one T cell receptor (beta chain) is given with its context. Produced via immunoSEQ multiplex PCR; TCRdb's table is partial and in-frame only. The sample has 150,000 or so clones, around 93% seen once. The source of the sample is a study of T cell responses to AZD1222 COVID-19 vaccine. The source was peripheral blood, collected 28 days after the second AZD1222 dose. The receptor was derived from an adult who received the AZD1222 COVID-19 vaccine.

The CDR3 coding sequence is TGTGCCAGCAGCCCCGTCAGGGATTACGAGCAGTACTTC. It codes for CASSPVRDYEQYF. The rearrangement links TRBV7-7 to TRBJ2-7; maybe TRBD1 (5 bases). The germline V and J ends were trimmed by 5 bases and 4 bases, with 12 bases remaining between them. CDR1 is SSHAT, CDR2 FNYEAQ, per germline (reference sequence). The CDR3 has 13 residues.